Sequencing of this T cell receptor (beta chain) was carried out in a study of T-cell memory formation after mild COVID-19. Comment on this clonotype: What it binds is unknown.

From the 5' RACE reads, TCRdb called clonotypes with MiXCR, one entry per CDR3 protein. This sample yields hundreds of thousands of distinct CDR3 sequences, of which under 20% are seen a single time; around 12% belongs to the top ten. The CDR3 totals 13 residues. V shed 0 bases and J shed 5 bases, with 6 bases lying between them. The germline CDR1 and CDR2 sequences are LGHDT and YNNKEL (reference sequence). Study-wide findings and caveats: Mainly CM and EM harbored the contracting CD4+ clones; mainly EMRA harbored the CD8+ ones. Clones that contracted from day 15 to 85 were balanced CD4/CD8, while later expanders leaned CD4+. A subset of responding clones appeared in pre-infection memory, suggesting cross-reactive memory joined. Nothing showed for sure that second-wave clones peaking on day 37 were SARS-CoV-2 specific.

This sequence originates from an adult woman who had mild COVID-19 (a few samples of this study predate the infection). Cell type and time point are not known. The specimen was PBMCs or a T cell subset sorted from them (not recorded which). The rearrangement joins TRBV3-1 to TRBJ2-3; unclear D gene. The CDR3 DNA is TGTGCCAGCAGCCAAGAACACAGAGATACGCAGTATTTT. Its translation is CASSQEHRDTQYF.